This record covers a single T cell receptor (beta chain). Antigen specificity is unknown. The sample comes from a study of beta chain features in type 1 diabetes. Study-level background: Examination covered fewer than 110 million sorted cells spanning all samples.

A single heparinised draw of roughly 120 mL on average was taken per donor. The study reverse transcribed the entire isolated RNA, so it sequenced expressed TCRB transcripts. The protocol was immunoSEQ multiplex PCR, while the TCRdb copy is restricted to in-frame clones and leaves out a portion. The sample has a few hundred thousand clones; over 9.5% are singletons. Points from the study as a whole: For Type 1 diabetes patients, all four CD4+ subsets carried TCRB CDR3s that were moderately but significantly shorter. In type 1 diabetes patients, VDJ junctions had fewer insertions; deletions at these junctions were more frequent.

The germline CDR1 and CDR2 sequences are SGHNT and YENEEA. This CDR3 has 15 amino acids. V lost 1 base and J lost 7, with 13 bases in between. This clonotype originated in a woman in her late teens or twenties with type 1 diabetes. Sequencing was performed on naive CD4+ T cells from blood. The J gene is TRBJ2-2, the V gene TRBV11-3; D remains unclear. The CDR3 nucleotides are TGTGCCAGCAGCTTAGTGGAGCCACCGGGCGGGGAGCTGTTTTTT. This codes for CASSLVEPPGGELFF. Full variable domain (remainder filled in from reference TRBV11-3 and TRBJ2-2): EAGVVQSPRYKIIEKKQPVAFWCNPISGHNTLYWYLQNLGQGPELLIRYENEEAVDDSQLPKDRFSAERLKGVDSTLKIQPAELGDSAVYLCASSLVEPPGGELFFGEGSRLTVL.